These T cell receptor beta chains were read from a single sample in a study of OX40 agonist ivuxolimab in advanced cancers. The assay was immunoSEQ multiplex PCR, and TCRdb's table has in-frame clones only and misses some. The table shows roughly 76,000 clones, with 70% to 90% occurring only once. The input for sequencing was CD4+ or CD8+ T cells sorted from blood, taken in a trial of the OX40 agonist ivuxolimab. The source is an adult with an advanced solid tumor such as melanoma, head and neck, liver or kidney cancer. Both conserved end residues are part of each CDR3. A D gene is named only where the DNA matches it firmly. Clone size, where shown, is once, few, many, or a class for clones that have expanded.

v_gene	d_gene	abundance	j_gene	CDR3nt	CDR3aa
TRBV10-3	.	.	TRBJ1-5	TGTGCCATCAGGACCGGGACGGAGGGACAGCCCCAGCATTTT	CAIRTGTEGQPQHF
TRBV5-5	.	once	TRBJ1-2	TGTGCCAGCAGCTTGTTCGATGATGGCTACACCTTC	CASSLFDDGYTF
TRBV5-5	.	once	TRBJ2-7	TGTGCCAGCAGCTTTGGCGTCGAGCAGTACTTC	CASSFGVEQYF
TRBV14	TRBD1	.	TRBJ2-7	TGTGCCAGCAGCCTCCAGGGGGCCGGGGAGCAGTACTTC	CASSLQGAGEQYF
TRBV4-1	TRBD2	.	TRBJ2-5	TGCGCCAGCAGCCAAGGTGGCGGGGGGGCCTTAGGGGAGACCCAGTACTTC	CASSQGGGGALGETQYF
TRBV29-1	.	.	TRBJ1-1	TGCAGCGTTGGTGCACACATGAACACTGAAGCTTTCTTT	CSVGAHMNTEAFF
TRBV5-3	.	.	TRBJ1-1	TGTGCCAGAAGCTACAGGTTGAACACTGAAGCTTTCTTT	CARSYRLNTEAFF
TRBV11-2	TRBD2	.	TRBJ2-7	TGTGCCAGCAGCGGAGAGACTAGCGGGAGAAATGAGCAGTACTTC	CASSGETSGRNEQYF
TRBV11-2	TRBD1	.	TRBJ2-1	TGTGCCAGCAGCTTAGATCACAGGGGAATCTACAATGAGCAGTTCTTC	CASSLDHRGIYNEQFF
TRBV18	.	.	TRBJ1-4	TGTGCCAGCTCACCATCGGGAAATGAAAAACTGTTTTTT	CASSPSGNEKLFF
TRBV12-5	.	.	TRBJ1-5	TGTGCTAGTGAACAGCCTCAAATTAGCAATCAGCCCCAGCATTTT	CASEQPQISNQPQHF
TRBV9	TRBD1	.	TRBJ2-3	TGTGCCAGCAGCGTAGAATCAGGGGGCAGTACGCAGTATTTT	CASSVESGGSTQYF
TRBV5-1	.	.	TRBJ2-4	TGCGCCAGCAGCTTGGAAGGCCGAAAAAACATTCAGTACTTC	CASSLEGRKNIQYF
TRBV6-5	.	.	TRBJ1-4	TGTGCCAGCAGTCCAGACAGCTATAATGAAAAACTGTTTTTT	CASSPDSYNEKLFF
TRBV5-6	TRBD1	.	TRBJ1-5	TGTGCCAGCAGCTTGGCAGGGGGGAGCAATCAGCCCCAGCATTTT	CASSLAGGSNQPQHF
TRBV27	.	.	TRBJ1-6	TGTGCCAGCAGTTTTTCTCCCACCGACAAGACCTATAATTCACCCCTCCACTTT	CASSFSPTDKTYNSPLHF
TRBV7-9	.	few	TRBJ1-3	TGTGCCAGCAGCTCCGCGGGTACGCAGGGAAGGGCTTTT	CASSSAGTQGRAF
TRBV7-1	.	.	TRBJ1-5	TGTGCCAGCAGCTTATCACATAATCTTGGCAATCAGCCCCAGCATTTT	CASSLSHNLGNQPQHF
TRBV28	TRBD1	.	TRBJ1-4	TGTGCCACCATACCCACCGGGACAGTTAATGAAAAACTGTTTTTT	CATIPTGTVNEKLFF
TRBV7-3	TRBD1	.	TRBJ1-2	TGTGCCAGCAGCCCATATGGGACAGGGTTTGGCTACACCTTC	CASSPYGTGFGYTF
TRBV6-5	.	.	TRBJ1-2	TGTGCCAGCAGTTACCGGGATACCTATGGCTACACCTTC	CASSYRDTYGYTF
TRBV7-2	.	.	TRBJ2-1	TGTGCCAGCAGCTTAGCAAGAAGCCCCTACAATGAGCAGTTCTTC	CASSLARSPYNEQFF
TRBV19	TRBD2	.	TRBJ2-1	TGTGCCAGTACCACCAGACTAGCGGCATACAATGAGCAGTTCTTC	CASTTRLAAYNEQFF
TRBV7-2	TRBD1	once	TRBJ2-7	TGTGCCAGCAGCGACAGGGAAGGCTTTAGCTCCTACGAGCAGTACTTC	CASSDREGFSSYEQYF
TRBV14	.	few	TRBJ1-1	TGTGCCAGCAGCCCCCGTTGGGGATCGAACACTGAAGCTTTCTTT	CASSPRWGSNTEAFF
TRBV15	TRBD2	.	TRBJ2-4	TGTGCCACCAGCAGAGAGCGGGGGAGCAAAAACATTCAGTACTTC	CATSRERGSKNIQYF
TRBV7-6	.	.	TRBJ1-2	TGTGCCAGCAGCCCACAGGGCTTTAACTATGGCTACACCTTC	CASSPQGFNYGYTF
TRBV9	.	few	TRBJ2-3	TGTGCCAGCAGCGTAGATGGGGTACTCTCAGATACGCAGTATTTT	CASSVDGVLSDTQYF
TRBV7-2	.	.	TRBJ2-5	TGTGCCAGCAGCTTAGCGGACCGCGGCCCAGAGACCCAGTACTTC	CASSLADRGPETQYF
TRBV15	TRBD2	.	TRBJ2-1	TGTGCCACCAGCTCCCTAGCGGGAGGTTACAATGAGCAGTTCTTC	CATSSLAGGYNEQFF
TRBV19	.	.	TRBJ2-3	TGTGCCACCCTACCAGGGGTCCCGAGCACAGATACGCAGTATTTT	CATLPGVPSTDTQYF
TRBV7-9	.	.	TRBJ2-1	TGTGCCAGCAGCTTAGGGGGGATAGTTCGCAATGAGCAGTTCTTC	CASSLGGIVRNEQFF
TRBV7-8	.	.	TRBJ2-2	TGTGCCAGCAGCTTAAGGCCCTCCGTTGGGGGGGCAAGTACCGGGGAGCTGTTTTTT	CASSLRPSVGGASTGELFF
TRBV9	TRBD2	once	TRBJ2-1	TGTGCCAGCAGCCCCCGAGGGCTAGCGGGAGATGAGCAGTTCTTC	CASSPRGLAGDEQFF
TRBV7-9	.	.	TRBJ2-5	TGTGCCAGCAGCCCGATGGGGGCCAAACAAGAGACCCAGTACTTC	CASSPMGAKQETQYF
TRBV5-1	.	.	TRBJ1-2	TGCGCCAGCTCCCAATTAGCATTCAACTATGGCTACACCTTC	CASSQLAFNYGYTF
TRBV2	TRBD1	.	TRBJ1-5	TGTGCCAGCAGTGAAGCTCCAGGGGGAATCACACAGCCCCAGCATTTT	CASSEAPGGITQPQHF
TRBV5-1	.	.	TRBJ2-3	TGCGCCAGCAGCTCTGGCAGGGGTTTTTTCCCAGATACGCAGTATTTT	CASSSGRGFFPDTQYF
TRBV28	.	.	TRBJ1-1	TGTGCCAGCAGTCTCGGGGTAGTCCAAGTGGCTGAAGCTTTCTTT	CASSLGVVQVAEAFF
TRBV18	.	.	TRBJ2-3	TGTGCCAGCTCACCGCAAACAGATACGCAGTATTTT	CASSPQTDTQYF
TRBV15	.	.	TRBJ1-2	TGTGCCACCAGCATAGCTCTCCAGGGTCGCTACACCTTC	CATSIALQGRYTF
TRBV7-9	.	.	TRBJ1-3	TGTGCCAGCAGCTTAGCGGGGCAAGGAAACACCATATATTTT	CASSLAGQGNTIYF
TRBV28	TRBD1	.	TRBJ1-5	TGTGCCAGCAGACCCGGGACAGCACGGCCCGCTCAGCCCCAGCATTTT	CASRPGTARPAQPQHF
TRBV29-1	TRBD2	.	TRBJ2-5	TGCAGCGTTGACTCGGGGGGAAAGACCCAGTACTTC	CSVDSGGKTQYF
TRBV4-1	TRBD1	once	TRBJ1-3	TGCGCCAGCAGCCAAGTATTCCGGGACAGGGGAACCAAAAGCTCTGGAAACACCATATATTTT	CASSQVFRDRGTKSSGNTIYF
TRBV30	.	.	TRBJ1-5	TGTGCCTGGAGTGTTGGACAGACGCTAAATCAGCCCCAGCATTTT	CAWSVGQTLNQPQHF
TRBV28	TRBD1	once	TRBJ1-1	TGTGCCAGCAGTTGGGACAGGGGGCAGGTGAACACTGAAGCTTTCTTT	CASSWDRGQVNTEAFF